Sequencing of this T cell receptor beta chain was carried out in a study of blood T cell repertoires in COVID-19. Across the whole study: There were acute and convalescent COVID-19 samples, and they came from the United States, Italy and Spain. In each case, the material was cDNA or gDNA derived from T cells, B-cell-depleted T cells, or PBMCs.

V lost 6 bases to trimming and J lost 6 bases, with 18 bases between them. Per the germline V gene, CDR1 is MRHNA and CDR2 is SNTAGT. The CDR3 is made up of 15 amino acids. Enrolment of Seattle patients took place during active infection, and they were followed longitudinally. The method was immunoSEQ multiplex PCR; TCRdb's version includes in-frame clones alone and lacks a portion of them. The data contain some 310,000 clones, 85% to 90% of them singletons. The table lists this clone with a count of one. Sequenced: peripheral blood. The receptor's source is a middle-aged woman with COVID-19, enrolled during active disease. The rearrangement links TRBV6-4 to TRBJ2-1, with D tentatively TRBD1 (5 bases). The CDR3 sequence is CASSPDKGKFNEQFF. The DNA of the CDR3 is TGTGCCAGCAGCCCCGATAAGGGGAAGTTCAATGAGCAGTTCTTC.